The 20 T cell receptor delta chains in this list originate from one sample, sequenced in a study of gamma-delta T cells after stem cell transplantation. TCRdb re-identified clones in the RT-PCR reads via CATT. The data contain 2,500 or so delta-chain clones, over 2.5% of them singletons. The sequenced sample consisted of gamma-delta T cells. These receptors came from a human donor. It is not recorded whose cells these are; they may come from a transplant donor.

This clone appeared a few times. A much larger clone lies a single base off, so this may be a read error. This same CDR3 is encoded by further DNA sequences in the sample. V gene TRDV2 combines with J gene TRDJ1; no clear D. CDR1 and CDR2 (germline): GEAIGNYY, EKD. This CDR3 is 15 amino acids long. The chain's CDR3 is CACDTLLSGTDKLIF. The CDR3 bases are TGTGCCTGTGACACCCTACTAAGTGGCACCGATAAACTTATCTTT.

Of note for this clone: The TCRdb protein comes from a much larger clone and disagrees with this DNA's translation at residue 9, likely due to a read error; the protein given here is derived from the DNA. The genes are TRDV2 and TRDJ3; TRDD3 matches 7 bases. From germline, CDR1 is GEAIGNYY and CDR2 EKD. The trim removed 0 bases at V and 0 bases at J, leaving 10 bases unmatched. The CDR3 extends over 20 amino acids. The CDR3, as DNA: TGTGCCTGTGACACCGTACTGGGGTATACCCTCTCCTGGGACACCCGACAGATGTTTTTC. It encodes CACDTVLGYTLSWDTRQMFF.

This clone was detected only a few times. This clone may be a read error of a much larger clone one base away. J is TRDJ1 and V is TRDV1; 8 bases fit TRDD3. CDR1 and CDR2 (germline): TSWWSYY, QGS. Losses at the gene ends were 6 bases for V and 4 bases for J; bases not matched to a gene: 49. The CDR3 totals 28 residues. CDR3 coding DNA: TGTGCTCTTGGCCCCTCGCCTCGGAGGCAATGGTGGGGGATCGAATGGAACCCCTCCCGGACCTCCCTCGATAAACTCATCTTT. Its translation is CALGPSPRRQWWGIEWNPSRTSLDKLIF.

About this clone itself: TCRdb pairs this DNA with a much larger clone's protein that differs at residue 10, likely a read error; the protein shown was translated from the DNA. The sample carries other DNA sequences with the same CDR3. The chain has TRDV2 and TRDJ3; TRDD3 matches 7 bases. CDR1 GEAIGNYY and CDR2 EKD come from the germline V gene. There are 18 residues in the CDR3. V lost 0 bases, J lost 2 bases, and 6 bases stayed unmatched. CDR3 coding DNA: TGTGCCTGTGACACCGTACTGGGGCCACCCTGGGACACCCGACAGATGTTTTTC. This codes for CACDTVLGPPWDTRQMFF.

Note on this clone: The limits of the CDR3 on the DNA are not certain, so only TCRdb's listed CDR3 is given. V gene TRAV29/DV5 combines with J gene TRDJ1; the listed D gene, TRDD3, was not tested against the DNA. The CDR3 region is 24 residues in length, termini included. CDR1 is NSMFDY, CDR2 ISSIKDK, per germline. CDR3 amino acids: CSVLLCSKWYRPYGWGIYTDKLIF.

This clone is medium-sized in the sample. The rearrangement uses TRDV2 and TRDJ1; TRDD3 matches at 9 bases. This CDR3 has 20 amino acids. Germline V lookup: CDR1 GEAIGNYY, CDR2 EKD. The V gene end was trimmed by 0 bases and the J gene end by 0 bases; junction bases not matched to a gene: 16. The CDR3 DNA is TGTGCCTGTGACACCCCCTCGAGCTGGGGGATCCCGGAGTACACCGATAAACTCATCTTT. Its protein is CACDTPSSWGIPEYTDKLIF.

Comments on this clone: For this DNA, TCRdb reports the protein of a much larger clone, which diverges at residue 5, most likely from a read error; the protein presented here is translated directly from the DNA. V usage is TRDV2 and J usage is TRDJ1; 10 bases align to TRDD3. Unmatched junction bases numbered 9, after V lost 3 bases and J lost 0 bases. Germline-derived CDR1 and CDR2 are GEAIGNYY and EKD. The CDR3 is 17 amino acids. CDR3 nucleotide sequence: TGTGCCTGTGACGCGGTCGCAACTGGGGGATACACCGATAAACTCATCTTT. This sequence encodes CACDAVATGGYTDKLIF.

The table lists this clone with a few counts. The protein held in TCRdb is that of a much larger clone and does not match this DNA's translation at residue 15, likely because of a read error; the protein shown is translated from the DNA. This chain links TRDV2 with TRDJ3, with 9 bases identical to TRDD3. The CDR3 totals 20 residues. Germline V gene data show CDR1 as GEAIGNYY and CDR2 as EKD. The CDR3 reads CACDTPGGSPSSWDARQMFF. The CDR3, as DNA: TGTGCCTGTGACACACCTGGGGGATCCCCGAGCTCCTGGGACGCCCGACAGATGTTTTTC.

The genes are TRDV2 and TRDJ1, with TRDD3 matching over 11 bases. V shed 3 bases, J shed 0 bases, and the junction held 8 bases outside the gene matches. CDR3 size: 17 residues. CDR1 GEAIGNYY and CDR2 EKD come from the germline V gene. The CDR3 is CACDGIRLGDNTDKLIF. CDR3 nucleotide sequence: TGTGCCTGTGACGGGATCCGACTGGGGGATAACACCGATAAACTCATCTTT.

This clone was picked up a small number of times. The rearrangement uses TRDV2 and TRDJ1; 9 nucleotides align to TRDD3. Germline V gene data show CDR1 as GEAIGNYY and CDR2 as EKD. The V gene end was trimmed by 7 bases and the J gene end by 0 bases; junction bases not matched to a gene: 14. The CDR3 is 17 amino acids. This chain's CDR3 is CACSFLTGGTYTDKLIF. CDR3 DNA: TGTGCCTGCTCCTTCCTCACTGGGGGAACGTACACCGATAAACTCATCTTT.

This clone is medium-sized (0.01 to 0.1%) by share. A read error is the likely source, as a far larger clone sits one nucleotide away. The sample contains more than one DNA sequence encoding this CDR3. The chain has TRDV2 and TRDJ1; 12 nucleotides line up with TRDD3. The CDR3 spans 16 residues. Germline V gives CDR1 GEAIGNYY, CDR2 EKD. The CDR3 nucleotides are TGTGCCTGCGACACTCTACTGGGGGATACTTCCGATAAACTCATCTTT. It yields the protein CACDTLLGDTSDKLIF.

Notes on this clone: Possible read error: a much larger clone is one base away. The V call is TRDV1, the J call TRDJ1, with 9 bases lining up with TRDD3. This CDR3 has 20 amino acids. After removal of 2 bases from V and 1 base from J, the junction contained 17 bases not matched to a gene. Germline V CDR1 and CDR2: TSWWSYY, QGS. This chain's CDR3 is CALGERFRSWGIDCTDKLIF. The CDR3 DNA sequence: TGTGCTCTTGGGGAAAGGTTCCGAAGCTGGGGGATTGACTGCACCGATAAACTCATCTTT.

In its sample, this clone was seen a few times. The chain links TRDV2 to TRDJ1; TRDD3 is a possible D gene (6 bases). The germline CDR1 and CDR2 sequences are GEAIGNYY and EKD. The V and J ends lost 5 bases and 0 bases respectively, with 24 bases between them. The CDR3 is made up of 18 amino acids. CDR3 region: CACAEVGMSPDHTDKLIF. Here the CDR3 DNA reads TGTGCCTGTGCGGAGGTGGGGATGTCGCCGGACCACACCGATAAACTCATCTTT.

This clone was observed at least ten times. V is TRDV2 and J is TRDJ3; 11 bases match TRDD3. There are 20 residues in the CDR3. CDR1 GEAIGNYY and CDR2 EKD come from the germline V gene. Trimming removed 0 bases from V and 2 bases from J; junction bases left unmatched: 8. As DNA, the CDR3 is TGTGCCTGTGACACCGTGGTGGGGGATACGCATCCCTGGGACACCCGACAGATGTTTTTC. The encoded protein is CACDTVVGDTHPWDTRQMFF.

This clone was counted only a few times. The rearrangement joins TRDV2 to TRDJ1; 10 bases fit TRDD3. From germline, CDR1 is GEAIGNYY and CDR2 EKD. V lost 0 bases, J lost 3 bases, and 9 bases stayed unmatched. The length of the CDR3 is 17 residues. The CDR3 DNA follows: TGTGCCTGTGACACCTTAGTGGTGGGGGATACTCCCGATAAACTCATCTTT. Translated: CACDTLVVGDTPDKLIF.

This clone is classed as medium-sized (0.01 to 0.1%). This probably arose from a read error, given a far larger clone one base away. Other DNA sequences in this sample translate to the same CDR3. The V and J genes are TRDV2 and TRDJ1; 12 nucleotides agree with TRDD3. The V and J ends lost 3 bases and 5 bases, in that order; junction bases with no gene match: 6. Germline CDR1 and CDR2: GEAIGNYY and EKD. CDR3 length: 15 residues. As DNA, the CDR3 is TGTGCCTGTGACTTACTGGGGGATACTCCTGATAAACTCATCTTT. Translating it yields CACDLLGDTPDKLIF.

This clone turned up a few times. TCRdb assigns this DNA the protein of a much larger clone, which departs from its translation at residue 5; this likely reflects a read error, and the protein shown comes from translating the DNA. The chain joins TRDV2 to TRDJ1, with 9 bases that match TRDD3. Germline V gene lookup returns CDR1 GEAIGNYY and CDR2 EKD. The CDR3 has 20 residues. The junction had 19 bases not matched to a gene; V was cut back by 3 bases and J by 0 bases. CDR3 amino acids: CACDELLGDAVTTHTDKLIF. CDR3 in DNA: TGTGCCTGTGACGAGCTGCTGGGGGATGCCGTTACGACTCACACCGATAAACTCATCTTT.

A note on this clone: Given a far larger clone just one base away, this is likely a sequencing read error. Additional DNA sequences in this sample encode the identical CDR3. The rearrangement uses TRDV1 and TRDJ1, with a possible D match to TRDD3 (8 bases). Germline CDR1 and CDR2: TSWWSYY and QGS. The CDR3 has 26 residues. V was cut by 0 bases and J by 2 bases, with 43 bases left in between. Here the CDR3 reads CALGELDWVIFLRGRLGDTGTDKLIF. Here the CDR3 DNA reads TGTGCTCTTGGGGAACTAGATTGGGTGATTTTCCTACGGGGTAGACTAGGGGATACCGGGACCGATAAACTCATCTTT.

With regard to this clone: TCRdb's protein, taken from a much larger clone, differs from this DNA's translation at residue 5, likely owing to a read error; the protein displayed comes from the DNA. The rearrangement uses TRDV2 and TRDJ1; D remains ambiguous. The CDR3 runs 18 residues. Trimming stripped 3 bases from V and 1 base from J, with 23 bases between. The germline V gene encodes CDR1 GEAIGNYY and CDR2 EKD. The CDR3 nucleotides are TGTGCCTGTGACGCCGCGCAAAAATCTCGCGGACTCACCGATAAACTCATCTTT. Its protein is CACDAAQKSRGLTDKLIF.

The chain employs TRDV2 and TRDJ1; 10 bases align to TRDD3. The junction had 9 bases not matched to a gene; V was cut back by 1 base and J by 2 bases. From germline, CDR1 is GEAIGNYY and CDR2 EKD. This CDR3 spans 17 amino acids. CDR3 coding DNA: TGTGCCTGTGACACTCTCCGTGTACTGGGGGATACCGATAAACTCATCTTT. This encodes CACDTLRVLGDTDKLIF.